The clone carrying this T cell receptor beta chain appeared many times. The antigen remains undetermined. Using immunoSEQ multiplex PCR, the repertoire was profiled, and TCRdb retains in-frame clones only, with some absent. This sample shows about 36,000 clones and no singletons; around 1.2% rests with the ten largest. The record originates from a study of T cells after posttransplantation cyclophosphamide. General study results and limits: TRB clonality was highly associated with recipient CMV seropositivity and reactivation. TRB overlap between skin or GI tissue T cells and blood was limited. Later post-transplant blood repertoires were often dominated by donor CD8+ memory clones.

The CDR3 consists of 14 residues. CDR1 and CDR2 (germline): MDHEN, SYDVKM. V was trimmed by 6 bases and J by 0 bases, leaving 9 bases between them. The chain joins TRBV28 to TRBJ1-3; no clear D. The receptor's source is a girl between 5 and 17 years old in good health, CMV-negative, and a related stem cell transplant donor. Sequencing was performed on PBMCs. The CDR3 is CASRIPSSGNTIYF. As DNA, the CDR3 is TGTGCCAGCAGGATCCCGAGCTCTGGAAACACCATATATTTT.